This T cell receptor beta chain was identified in a study of molecular identifiers for immune sequencing clone quantification. The V gene lost 0 bases and the J gene lost 1 base, with 10 bases spanning the gap. The CDR3 extends over 15 amino acids. Germline V gives CDR1 SGHNT, CDR2 YYREEE (reference sequence). This clonotype was seen many times. TCRdb reanalysed the PCR reads using MiXCR and keeps one entry per CDR3 protein. Of a few hundred thousand distinct CDR3 sequences listed, about 23% are singletons. The source is a human donor in good health. Some libraries in this study had Jurkat cell RNA spiked in. The rearrangement links TRBV5-4 to TRBJ2-5; no clear D gene. Sequencing used naive CD8+ T cells from blood, with Jurkat cell RNA spiked in. The subset was: FACS-sorted CD8+CD4-CCR7+CD45RA+ naive T cells. The CDR3 spells CASSLEVSPQETQYF. The CDR3 DNA sequence: TGTGCCAGCAGCTTGGAGGTCAGCCCCCAAGAGACCCAGTACTTC.